Reported below is one T cell receptor beta chain. Its matching antigen is unknown. Possible read error: a much larger clone is one base away. Semi-nested PCR with Nested Universal Primer A followed constant-region reverse priming of full-length variable regions. A single record per CDR3 protein comes from TCRdb applying MiXCR to the 5' RACE reads. The repertoire holds over 45,000 distinct CDR3 sequences, with approximately 26% as singletons. Findings of the study overall: Greatest tumor Treg TCR overlap was with tumor naive CD4+ cells. Tumor memory CD4+ T cell TCR gene usage was found to cluster with blood and lymph node memory CD4+ cells and with lymph node naive CD4+ cells.

CDR3 length: 13 amino acids. Germline CDR1 reads SQVTM; CDR2 reads ANQGSEA. Treg sorting used a CD4+CD25+CD127-/low gate. This clonotype originated in a female donor with breast cancer. The chain combines TRBV29-1 with TRBJ1-5, with D unresolved. The sequenced sample consisted of tumor-infiltrating Tregs sorted from the breast tumor. In DNA form, the CDR3 reads TGCAGCGTTCAGAACTACGGGAATCAGCCCCAGCGTTTT. This codes for CSVQNYGNQPQRF.